This TCR beta chain is drawn from a study of blood T cell repertoires in COVID-19. Study-level background: PBMCs, B-cell-depleted T cells, or T cells were the source of the cDNA or gDNA that made up the material.

Participants, roughly 18 to 100 years old, spanned 25 or so US areas. Cohorts were determined from participant-reported clinical history. The germline V gene encodes CDR1 SNHLY and CDR2 FYNNEI. After removal of 7 bases from V and 5 bases from J, the junction contained 5 bases not matched to a gene. The CDR3 runs to 14 residues. Clones were sequenced by immunoSEQ multiplex PCR, and TCRdb holds only the in-frame ones, with some missing. Of roughly 360,000 clones listed, around 87% are singletons. Sequenced sample: PBMCs or T cells enriched from blood (not recorded which). The sequence came from a woman aged 25 to 39 with acute COVID-19. The chain links TRBV2 to TRBJ1-6, with 7 nucleotides matching TRBD1. The CDR3 protein is CASKGDSHNSPLHF. The CDR3 coding sequence is TGTGCCAGCAAGGGGGACAGTCATAATTCACCCCTCCACTTT.